Here is one T cell receptor beta chain with its context. Libraries were prepared by immunoSEQ multiplex PCR; TCRdb keeps only in-frame clonotypes and omits some of them. The sample has approximately 70,000 clones; over 85% are singletons. Germline-derived CDR1 and CDR2 are SGHTA and FQGNSA. The CDR3 sequence is 16 residues long. The V segment lost 0 bases and the J segment 6 bases; nucleotides outside the gene matches: 5. The clonotype originates from a man aged 40-50 years with rheumatoid arthritis. The chain couples TRBV7-2 to TRBJ2-2, with 9 bases that match TRBD1. Input material: PBMCs. The CDR3 nucleotides read TGTGCCAGCAGCTTAGCCCGGACAGGGGACCCCGGGGAGCTGTTTTTT. Its translation is CASSLARTGDPGELFF.